This T cell receptor (beta chain) was sequenced for a study of cytomegalovirus exposure and HLA in healthy donors. The CDR3 is made up of 15 amino acids. V was pared by 1 base and J by 4 bases, with 5 bases of the junction left unmatched. Per the germline V gene, CDR1 is SGHDT and CDR2 is YYEEEE. This clone came up a few times. 13 Jbeta primers and 60 Vbeta primers were used for the PCR. Profiling relied on immunoSEQ multiplex PCR, and the TCRdb table lists in-frame clones only, not all of them. Of about 130,000 clones detected, approximately 72% appear once; the ten largest clones hold less than 3.5%.

What was sequenced was PBMCs. This sequence was found in a human donor in good health. The chain combines TRBV5-6 with TRBJ1-2; 9 positions agree with TRBD1. The CDR3 region is CASSLLGTGSYGYTF. Here the CDR3 DNA reads TGTGCCAGCAGCTTGTTAGGGACAGGGTCCTATGGCTACACCTTC.